The rows below give T cell receptor beta chains drawn from one sample of a study of blood T cell repertoires in COVID-19. Profiling relied on immunoSEQ multiplex PCR, and the TCRdb table lists in-frame clones only, not all of them. The data show fewer than 80,000 clones, 70% to 90% seen once. Sequencing input: peripheral blood. These TCRs come from a man of 80 years or more with COVID-19, enrolled during active disease. Both conserved end residues are part of each CDR3. Fields, in order: V gene, D gene, J gene, clone size, CDR3 length, CDR3 protein, CDR3 DNA. The D gene is left open where the match is weak. Size tells how often a clone was seen (once, few, many) or the class of an expanded clone, and some rows leave it out.

>TRBV15|NA|TRBJ2-5|NA|15
CATSRLSTDQETQYF
TGTGCCACCAGCAGACTTTCTACAGACCAAGAGACCCAGTACTTC
>TRBV4-1|TRBD1|TRBJ1-3|once|17
CASSQDRPGTDGNTIYF
TGCGCCAGCAGCCAAGATCGGCCCGGGACAGATGGAAACACCATATATTTT
>TRBV7-2|NA|TRBJ1-5|NA|13
CASSFWANQPQHF
TGTGCCAGCAGCTTTTGGGCTAATCAGCCCCAGCATTTT
>TRBV9|TRBD1|TRBJ1-2|few|14
CASSNPGGGYGYTF
TGTGCCAGCAGCAACCCAGGGGGCGGCTATGGCTACACCTTC
>TRBV18|NA|TRBJ1-1|NA|13
CASSPVAGERAFF
TGTGCCAGCTCACCAGTGGCAGGGGAGAGAGCTTTCTTT
>TRBV5-6|TRBD2|TRBJ2-3|NA|16
CASSLLQAGSGDTQYF
TGTGCCAGCAGCTTACTCCAAGCGGGGTCGGGAGATACGCAGTATTTT
>TRBV20-1|NA|TRBJ2-1|NA|11
CSAVGPGGKFF
NA
>TRBV5-1|NA|TRBJ2-3|NA|14
CASRGDSSTDTQYF
TGCGCCAGCAGAGGGGACTCTAGCACAGATACGCAGTATTTT
>TRBV13|NA|TRBJ1-1|NA|15
CASSLTGGPNTEAFF
TGTGCCAGCAGCTTAACTGGGGGCCCGAACACTGAAGCTTTCTTT
>TRBV18|NA|TRBJ1-1|NA|13
CASSPQTSTEAFF
TGTGCCAGCTCACCTCAAACTAGCACTGAAGCTTTCTTT
>TRBV9|TRBD2|TRBJ2-5|NA|16
CASSPQPRGGQETQYF
TGTGCCAGCAGCCCCCAGCCGCGGGGGGGGCAAGAGACCCAGTACTTC
>TRBV28|TRBD1|TRBJ1-3|NA|15
CASSSPDRVANTIYF
TGTGCCAGCAGTTCCCCCGACAGGGTAGCAAACACCATATATTTT
>TRBV7-2|TRBD2|TRBJ2-1|NA|14
CASSRGGSYNEQFF
TGTGCCAGCAGCCGCGGGGGCTCCTACAATGAGCAGTTCTTC
>TRBV13|NA|TRBJ2-7|NA|16
CASSRTNFGNFYEQYF
TGTGCCAGCAGCCGTACGAATTTCGGTAATTTCTACGAGCAGTACTTC
>TRBV6-5|TRBD1|TRBJ1-1|NA|12
CASSLRTGEAFF
TGTGCCAGCAGTCTCCGGACAGGTGAAGCTTTCTTT
>TRBV2|NA|TRBJ1-4|NA|15
CASSALGLRTGKLFF
TGTGCCAGCAGTGCTCTGGGACTCCGAACGGGAAAACTGTTTTTT
>TRBV12-3/TRBV12-4|NA|TRBJ1-4|NA|13
CASSGGINEKLFF
TGTGCCAGCAGTGGCGGGATAAATGAAAAACTGTTTTTT
>TRBV18|NA|TRBJ2-2|once|15
CASSPILQVGGELFF
TGTGCCAGCTCACCAATTCTACAGGTCGGCGGGGAGCTGTTTTTT
>TRBV2|TRBD1|TRBJ1-1|few|12
CATGRGSNEAFF
TGTGCCACGGGCAGGGGGTCGAATGAAGCTTTCTTT
>TRBV10-3|TRBD1|TRBJ2-3|NA|13
CAAGGASTDTQYF
TGTGCCGCAGGGGGCGCGAGCACAGATACGCAGTATTTT
>TRBV19|TRBD1|TRBJ1-4|NA|15
CASREAGTANEKLFF
TGTGCCAGTAGAGAGGCCGGGACAGCTAATGAAAAACTGTTTTTT
>TRBV4-2|NA|TRBJ1-3|NA|17
CASSQGLSGFSGNTIYF
TGTGCCAGCAGCCAAGGGCTGTCCGGGTTCTCTGGAAACACCATATATTTT
>TRBV6-2/TRBV6-3|NA|TRBJ1-1|NA|14
CASSPWRVSTEAFF
TGTGCCAGCAGTCCCTGGAGGGTTTCCACTGAAGCTTTCTTT
>TRBV19|NA|TRBJ2-1|NA|13
CASSPSSYNEQFF
TGTGCCAGTAGCCCGAGCTCCTACAATGAGCAGTTCTTC
>TRBV27|TRBD1|TRBJ1-1|NA|15
CASWGMGTGGIEAFF
TGTGCCAGCTGGGGAATGGGGACAGGGGGCATTGAAGCTTTCTTT
>TRBV12-2|NA|TRBJ1-2|NA|15
CASRPLGGANYGYTF
TGTGCAAGTCGCCCTCTAGGCGGGGCTAACTATGGCTACACCTTC
>TRBV19|NA|TRBJ1-2|NA|16
CASSTPGQGSYNGYTF
TGTGCCAGTAGTACTCCGGGCCAGGGGTCTTATAATGGCTACACCTTC
>TRBV2|NA|TRBJ1-1|NA|13
CARPDRLNTEAFF
TGTGCCAGGCCGGACAGACTGAACACTGAAGCTTTCTTT
>TRBV19|TRBD1|TRBJ2-2|NA|16
CASSIPRTGDTGELFF
TGTGCCAGTAGTATCCCGAGGACAGGAGACACCGGGGAGCTGTTTTTT
>TRBV5-1|NA|TRBJ2-3|NA|13
CASSLTGEDTQYF
TGCGCCAGCAGCTTGACGGGGGAAGATACGCAGTATTTT
>TRBV7-9|TRBD1|TRBJ2-7|NA|16
CASSLGDSVLSYEQYF
TGTGCCAGCAGCTTAGGGGACAGCGTACTCTCCTACGAGCAGTACTTC
>TRBV11-2|NA|TRBJ2-6|NA|17
CASSRHLFHSGANVLTF
TGTGCCAGCAGCCGACACCTTTTTCACTCTGGGGCCAACGTCCTGACTTTC
>TRBV6-5|TRBD1|TRBJ1-3|NA|15
CASSSRQGERNTIYF
TGTGCCAGCAGTTCTCGGCAGGGGGAGAGGAACACCATATATTTT
>TRBV2|NA|TRBJ1-6|NA|13
CANSPGNNSPLHF
TGTGCCAATTCCCCAGGGAATAATTCACCCCTCCACTTT
>TRBV6-1|NA|TRBJ1-2|NA|15
CASSEGLRRGNGYTF
TGTGCCAGCAGTGAAGGACTCCGAAGAGGGAATGGCTACACCTTC
>TRBV9|NA|TRBJ2-3|once|14
CASSVDSSTDTQYF
TGTGCCAGCAGCGTGGACTCTTCCACAGATACGCAGTATTTT
>TRBV28|TRBD1|TRBJ2-1|NA|15
CASNTLEYRGHEQFF
TGTGCCAGCAACACTTTAGAGTACAGGGGGCACGAGCAGTTCTTC
>TRBV19|TRBD1|TRBJ1-2|NA|15
CASKRDRGPGYGYTF
TGTGCCAGTAAACGGGACAGGGGGCCCGGCTATGGCTACACCTTC
>TRBV7-2|NA|TRBJ1-5|NA|17
CASSLVGGGRANQPQHF
TGTGCCAGCAGCTTAGTTGGCGGTGGGAGGGCGAATCAGCCCCAGCATTTT
>TRBV5-4|TRBD1|TRBJ1-1|NA|14
CASSPDREGTEAFF
TGTGCCAGCAGCCCGGACAGGGAGGGCACTGAAGCTTTCTTT
>TRBV3-1/TRBV3-2|TRBD1|TRBJ1-4|few|18
CASSTTLGQGGSNEKLFF
TGTGCCAGCAGTACTACTCTGGGACAGGGCGGAAGTAATGAAAAACTGTTTTTT
>TRBV2|NA|TRBJ2-6|NA|13
CASTSSGANVLTF
TGTGCCAGCACCAGCTCTGGGGCCAACGTCCTGACTTTC
>TRBV5-4|NA|TRBJ2-7|few|13
CASSYEPLDEQYF
TGTGCCAGCAGCTACGAGCCCTTAGACGAGCAGTACTTC
>TRBV6-5|NA|TRBJ2-2|NA|15
CASGKGPERTGELFF
TGTGCCAGCGGAAAAGGTCCGGAGAGGACCGGGGAGCTGTTTTTT
>TRBV5-6|NA|TRBJ1-6|once|13
CASSLLTLSPLHF
TGTGCCAGCAGCCTTCTGACACTTTCACCCCTCCACTTT
>TRBV6-1|NA|TRBJ1-4|NA|13
CASSEPLNEKLFF
TGTGCCAGCAGTGAACCCTTAAATGAAAAACTGTTTTTT
>TRBV5-1|NA|TRBJ1-1|once|14
CASVGGSGNTEAFF
TGCGCGTCGGTGGGGGGTAGTGGAAACACTGAAGCTTTCTTT
>TRBV15|NA|TRBJ1-1|NA|15
CATSGYTGLNTEAFF
TGTGCCACCAGCGGATATACAGGATTGAACACTGAAGCTTTCTTT
>TRBV11-2|TRBD1|TRBJ1-2|NA|18
CASSLAGWTGGGGYGYTF
TGTGCCAGCAGCTTAGCTGGCTGGACAGGGGGTGGGGGGTATGGCTACACCTTC
>TRBV6-5|NA|TRBJ2-3|NA|12
CASRQGSDTQYF
TGTGCCAGCAGACAGGGTTCAGATACGCAGTATTTT